Listed below are T cell receptor beta chains from one sample, sequenced in a study of blood T cell repertoires in COVID-19. Produced via immunoSEQ multiplex PCR; TCRdb's table is partial and in-frame only. The table lists 300,000 or so clones, over 85% of them singletons. Sequenced input: PBMCs or T cells enriched from blood (not recorded which). These receptors were obtained from a man aged 55 to 70 who had recovered from COVID-19. Both conserved end residues are part of each CDR3. D genes are given only for firm matches. Size values are once, few and many counts, or a class for expanded clones, and some rows have none.

>TRBJ1-5|once|TRBV5-1|TRBD1
CASSLGDRVGQPQHF
TGCGCCAGCAGCTTGGGGGACAGGGTTGGCCAGCCCCAGCATTTT
>TRBJ1-5|NA|TRBV2|TRBD1
CASSRTGGNQPQHF
TGTGCCAGCAGTCGGACAGGGGGGAATCAGCCCCAGCATTTT
>TRBJ2-4|NA|TRBV6-2/TRBV6-3|TRBD2
CASSQRIAGGRLINIQYF
TGTGCCAGCAGTCAGAGAATAGCGGGAGGGCGCCTGATAAACATTCAGTACTTC
>TRBJ1-2|NA|TRBV7-2|NA
CASGTGNYGYTF
TGTGCCAGCGGAACAGGGAACTATGGCTACACCTTC
>TRBJ1-5|NA|TRBV24-1|NA
CATTADGNQPQHF
TGTGCCACCACTGCGGATGGCAATCAGCCCCAGCATTTT
>TRBJ2-1|once|TRBV4-1|NA
CASSQLDNEQFF
TGCGCCAGCAGCCAACTAGACAATGAGCAGTTCTTC
>TRBJ1-4|NA|TRBV7-8|NA
CASSLRERRQFFSEKLFF
TGTGCCAGCAGCTTAAGGGAGAGGCGACAATTCTTTTCAGAAAAACTGTTTTTT
>TRBJ2-7|NA|TRBV18|NA
CASSPNSFRYEQYF
TGTGCCAGCTCACCCAACAGCTTTAGGTACGAGCAGTACTTC
>TRBJ2-2|NA|TRBV7-8|NA
CASSLGASGELFF
TGTGCCAGCAGCTTAGGAGCCTCCGGGGAGCTGTTTTTT
>TRBJ2-6|NA|TRBV7-9|NA
CASSRRTPGANVLTF
TGTGCCAGCAGTCGACGGACACCTGGGGCCAACGTCCTGACTTTC
>TRBJ2-7|NA|TRBV7-2|NA
CASSLQGGGYEQYF
TGTGCCAGCAGCCTCCAGGGAGGTGGCTACGAGCAGTACTTC
>TRBJ1-3|NA|TRBV6-5|NA
CASSYTRGGSGNTIYF
TGTGCCAGCAGTTACACCCGAGGGGGCTCTGGAAACACCATATATTTT
>TRBJ1-1|NA|TRBV4-1|NA
CASSQKIPKPGHWGNTEAFF
TGCGCCAGCAGCCAAAAGATCCCCAAACCGGGACACTGGGGAAACACTGAAGCTTTCTTT
>TRBJ1-3|NA|TRBV30|NA
CAWRKPGLSGNTIYF
TGTGCCTGGAGAAAACCGGGACTATCTGGAAACACCATATATTTT
>TRBJ2-5|few|TRBV18|NA
CASSPIGVFQETQYF
TGTGCCAGCTCACCGATTGGAGTTTTCCAAGAGACCCAGTACTTC
>TRBJ2-7|NA|TRBV2|NA
CASNVAGSSYEQYF
TGTGCCAGCAACGTGGCGGGAAGCTCCTACGAGCAGTACTTC
>TRBJ1-1|once|TRBV18|TRBD1
CASSPRAPGGLNTEAFF
TGTGCCAGCTCACCACGAGCGCCAGGGGGCCTGAACACTGAAGCTTTCTTT
>TRBJ1-2|NA|TRBV5-4|NA
CASTLEGYGYTF
TGTGCCAGCACCCTCGAGGGCTATGGCTACACCTTC